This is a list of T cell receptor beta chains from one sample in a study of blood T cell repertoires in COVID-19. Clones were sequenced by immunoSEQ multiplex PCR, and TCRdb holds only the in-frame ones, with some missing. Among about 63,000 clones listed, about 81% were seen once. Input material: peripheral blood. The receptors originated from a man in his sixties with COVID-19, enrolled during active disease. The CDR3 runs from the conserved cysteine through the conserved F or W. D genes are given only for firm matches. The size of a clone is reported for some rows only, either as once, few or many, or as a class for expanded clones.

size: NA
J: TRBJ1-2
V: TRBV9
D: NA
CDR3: CASSVESTGSVYTF
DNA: TGTGCCAGCAGCGTAGAGTCCACGGGAAGTGTCTACACCTTC

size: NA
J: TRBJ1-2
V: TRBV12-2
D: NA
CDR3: CASRLKTGHRDGYTF
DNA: TGTGCAAGTCGCTTAAAGACAGGGCATAGGGATGGCTACACCTTC

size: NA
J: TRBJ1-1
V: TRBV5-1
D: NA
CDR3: CASRPLRGTEAFF
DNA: TGCGCCAGCAGACCTCTGAGAGGCACTGAAGCTTTCTTT

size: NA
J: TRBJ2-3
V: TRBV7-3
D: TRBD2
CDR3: CASSLGGSPDTQYF
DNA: TGTGCCAGCAGCTTGGGGGGGAGTCCAGATACGCAGTATTTT

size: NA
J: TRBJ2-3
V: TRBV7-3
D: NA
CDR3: CASSSSGDTQYF
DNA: TGTGCCAGCAGCTCTTCAGGGGATACGCAGTATTTT

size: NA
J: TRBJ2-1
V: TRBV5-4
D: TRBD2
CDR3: CASSLYNSGADNEQFF
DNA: TGTGCCAGCAGCTTGTACAACAGCGGGGCTGACAATGAGCAGTTCTTC

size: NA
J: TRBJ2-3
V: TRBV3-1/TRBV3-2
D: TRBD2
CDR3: CASSQDATSGGADTQYF
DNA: TGTGCCAGCAGCCAAGACGCCACTAGCGGGGGGGCAGATACGCAGTATTTT

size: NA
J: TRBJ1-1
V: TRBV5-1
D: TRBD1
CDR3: CASSRQGRGTEAFF
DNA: TGCGCCAGCTCGAGACAGGGGAGAGGCACTGAAGCTTTCTTT

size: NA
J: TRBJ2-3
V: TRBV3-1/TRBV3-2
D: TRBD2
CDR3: CASSRAYGLAGGGGTDTQYF
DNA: TGTGCCAGCAGCCGAGCGTATGGGCTAGCGGGGGGGGGTGGCACAGATACGCAGTATTTT

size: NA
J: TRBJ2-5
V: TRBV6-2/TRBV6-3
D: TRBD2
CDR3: CASSFPSGGLRETQYF
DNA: TGTGCCAGCAGTTTCCCATCGGGAGGGCTGCGAGAGACCCAGTACTTC

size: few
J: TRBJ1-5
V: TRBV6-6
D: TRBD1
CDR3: CASSTDRGDQPQHF
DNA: TGTGCCAGCAGTACGGACAGGGGCGATCAGCCCCAGCATTTT

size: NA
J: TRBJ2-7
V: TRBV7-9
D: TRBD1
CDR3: CASSSLRDSNYEQYF
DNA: TGTGCCAGCAGCTCCCTCCGGGACAGCAACTACGAGCAGTACTTC

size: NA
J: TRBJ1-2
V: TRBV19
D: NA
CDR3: CASSIGQSGTIGYTF
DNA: TGTGCCAGTAGTATTGGACAATCGGGCACTATCGGCTACACCTTC

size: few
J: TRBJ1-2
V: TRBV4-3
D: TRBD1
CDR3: CASSPNLLGQVYGYTF
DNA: TGCGCCAGCAGCCCTAACCTCCTCGGACAGGTCTATGGCTACACCTTC

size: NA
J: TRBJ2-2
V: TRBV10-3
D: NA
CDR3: CAISESGGTGELFF
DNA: TGTGCCATCAGTGAGTCAGGGGGCACCGGGGAGCTGTTTTTT

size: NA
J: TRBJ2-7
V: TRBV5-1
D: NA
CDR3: CASRPFTLFGSESYEQYF
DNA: TGCGCCAGCAGGCCTTTTACCCTCTTCGGGTCCGAATCCTACGAGCAGTACTTC

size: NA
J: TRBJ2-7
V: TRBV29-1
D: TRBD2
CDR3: CSVEGTAGVSYEQYF
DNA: TGCAGCGTTGAAGGCACGGCGGGAGTATCCTACGAGCAGTACTTC

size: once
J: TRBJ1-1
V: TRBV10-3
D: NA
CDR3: CAIRGGPLLMNTEAFF
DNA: TGTGCCATCAGAGGGGGTCCCCTACTCATGAACACTGAAGCTTTCTTT

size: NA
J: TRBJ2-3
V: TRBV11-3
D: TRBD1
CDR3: CASSPRQGEVDTQYF
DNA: TGTGCCAGCAGCCCACGACAGGGAGAGGTGGATACGCAGTATTTT

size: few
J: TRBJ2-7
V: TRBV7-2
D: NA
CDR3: CASSLSAGNYEQYF
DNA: TGTGCCAGCAGCTTATCTGCAGGGAACTACGAGCAGTACTTC

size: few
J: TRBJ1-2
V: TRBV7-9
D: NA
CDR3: CATLRGSDYGYTF
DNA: TGTGCCACCCTCCGGGGAAGCGACTATGGCTACACCTTC

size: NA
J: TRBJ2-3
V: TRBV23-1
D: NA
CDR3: CASSVDYTGTPSTDTQYF
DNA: TGCGCCAGCAGCGTGGACTACACGGGAACACCTAGCACAGATACGCAGTATTTT

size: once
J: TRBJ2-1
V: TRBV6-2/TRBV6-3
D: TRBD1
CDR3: CASSYRDRPYNEQFF
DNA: TGTGCCAGCAGTTACCGGGACAGACCTTACAATGAGCAGTTCTTC

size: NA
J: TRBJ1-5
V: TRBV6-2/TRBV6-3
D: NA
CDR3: CASSQPGMVNQPQHF
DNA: TGTGCCAGCAGCCAGCCCGGTATGGTCAATCAGCCCCAGCATTTT

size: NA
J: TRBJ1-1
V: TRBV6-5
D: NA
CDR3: CASSHGQFSGTEAFF
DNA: TGTGCCAGCAGTCACGGACAGTTCTCGGGGACTGAAGCTTTCTTT

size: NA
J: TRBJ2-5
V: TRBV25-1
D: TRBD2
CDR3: CASSEGLAGIKETQYF
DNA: TGTGCCAGCAGTGAAGGACTAGCGGGGATAAAAGAGACCCAGTACTTC

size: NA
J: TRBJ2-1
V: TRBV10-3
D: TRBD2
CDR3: CAISELAGGYNEQFF
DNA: TGTGCCATCAGTGAACTAGCGGGAGGTTACAATGAGCAGTTCTTC

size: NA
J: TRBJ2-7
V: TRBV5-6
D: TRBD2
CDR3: CASSLTGTRYEQYF
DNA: TGTGCCAGCAGCTTGACCGGGACTAGGTATGAGCAGTACTTC

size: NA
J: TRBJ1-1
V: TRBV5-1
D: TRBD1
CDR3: CASSPTGGSPEAFF
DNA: TGCGCCAGCAGCCCGACAGGGGGCAGCCCTGAAGCTTTCTTT

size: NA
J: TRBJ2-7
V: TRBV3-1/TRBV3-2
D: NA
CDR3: CASSRQRQVDPHEQYF
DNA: TGTGCCAGCAGCCGCCAACGACAGGTGGACCCCCACGAGCAGTACTTC

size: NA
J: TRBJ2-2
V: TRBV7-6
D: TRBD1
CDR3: CASSSGQGLTGELFF
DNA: TGTGCCAGCAGCTCAGGACAGGGTCTCACCGGGGAGCTGTTTTTT

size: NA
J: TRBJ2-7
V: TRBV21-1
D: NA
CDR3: CASLSGTANYEQYF
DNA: TGTGCCAGCCTTTCAGGGACAGCCAACTACGAGCAGTACTTC

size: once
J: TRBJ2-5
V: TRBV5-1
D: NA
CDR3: CASSLGGPGETQYF
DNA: TGCGCCAGCAGCTTGGGGGGGCCTGGAGAGACCCAGTACTTC

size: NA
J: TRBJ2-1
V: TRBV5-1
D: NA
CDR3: CASSLSGQLYNEQFF
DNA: TGCGCCAGCAGCTTAAGTGGACAGTTATACAATGAGCAGTTCTTC

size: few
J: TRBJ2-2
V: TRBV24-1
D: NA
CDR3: CATSGKPGRRGTGELFF
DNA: TGTGCCACCAGTGGGAAGCCGGGTCGCCGAGGGACCGGGGAGCTGTTTTTT

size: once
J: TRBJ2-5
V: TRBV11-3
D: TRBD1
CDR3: CASSLRTGGQETQYF
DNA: TGTGCCAGCAGCCTACGGACAGGTGGACAGGAGACCCAGTACTTC

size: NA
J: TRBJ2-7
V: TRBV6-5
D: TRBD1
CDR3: CASRPGTGSYEQYF
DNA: TGTGCCAGCAGACCCGGGACAGGGTCCTACGAGCAGTACTTC

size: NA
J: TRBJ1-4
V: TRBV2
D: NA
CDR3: CASSYPRTNEKLFF
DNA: TGTGCCAGCAGCTACCCGAGAACTAATGAAAAACTGTTTTTT

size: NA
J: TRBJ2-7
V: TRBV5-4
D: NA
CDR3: CASSLQSFSSYEQYF
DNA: TGTGCCAGCAGCTTGCAAAGTTTTAGCTCCTACGAGCAGTACTTC

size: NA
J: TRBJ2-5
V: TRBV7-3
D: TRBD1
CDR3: CASSQEQGSETQYF
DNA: TGTGCCAGCAGCCAAGAACAGGGGTCAGAGACCCAGTACTTC

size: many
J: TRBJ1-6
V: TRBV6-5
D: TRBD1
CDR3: CASSYSAGGYNSPLHF
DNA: TGTGCCAGCAGTTACTCCGCAGGGGGCTATAATTCACCCCTCCACTTT

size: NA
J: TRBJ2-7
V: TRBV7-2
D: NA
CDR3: CASSLSGSEWEQYF
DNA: TGTGCCAGCAGCCTATCCGGGAGTGAATGGGAGCAGTACTTC

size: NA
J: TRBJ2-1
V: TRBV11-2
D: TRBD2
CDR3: CASSLTPTSAYNEQFF
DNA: TGTGCCAGCAGCTTAACCCCCACTAGCGCCTACAATGAGCAGTTCTTC

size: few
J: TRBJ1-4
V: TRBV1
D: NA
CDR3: CTSTFETSRDREEREKLFF
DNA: TGCACCAGCACCTTCGAGACGTCCCGGGACAGGGAAGAGAGGGAAAAACTGTTTTTT

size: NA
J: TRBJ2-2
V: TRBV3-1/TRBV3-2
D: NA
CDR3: CASSQNIDRNTGELFF
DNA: TGTGCCAGCAGCCAAAATATTGACAGAAACACCGGGGAGCTGTTTTTT

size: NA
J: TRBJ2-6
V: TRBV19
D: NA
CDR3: CASINRGGPGANVLTF
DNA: TGTGCCAGTATTAACAGGGGGGGCCCTGGGGCCAACGTCCTGACTTTC

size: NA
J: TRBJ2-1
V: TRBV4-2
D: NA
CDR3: CASRSAEVQFF
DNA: TGTGCCAGCAGAAGCGCAGAAGTACAGTTCTTC